The rows below give T cell receptor beta chains drawn from one sample of a study of ipilimumab plus nivolumab after autologous stem cell transplantation. The table came from immunoSEQ multiplex PCR; TCRdb's copy has only in-frame clones and leaves some out. The sample records 15,000 or so clones, roughly four fifths being singletons. Material: PBMCs, obtained in a trial of ipilimumab plus nivolumab as post-transplant consolidation. These receptors were taken from a male donor with diffuse large B-cell lymphoma. Each CDR3 is given with its conserved first and last residue. The order of the fields is V gene, CDR3 protein.

>TRBV6-1
CASSYRRGSYEQYF
>TRBV19
CASTGAPDTQYF
>TRBV5-1
CASSLSPTGGSYNEQFF
>TRBV19
CASSPRQGAPLISGNTIYF
>TRBV19
CASSIGQRGNQPQHF
>TRBV9
CASSVSGLEDTEAFF
>TRBV19
CASSIDPYPDTGELFF
>TRBV30
CASTGQGNTEAFF
>TRBV6-1
CASSAGQGYGYEQYF
>TRBV18
CASSPLRGQHGYTF
>TRBV9
CASSADRGQGDGYTF
>TRBV7-2
CASSLNGQGGYNEQFF
>TRBV9
CASSPSGRGIEAFF
>TRBV7-9
CASSLGQEYGYTF
>TRBV29-1
CSVETRGVSYEQYF
>TRBV10-3
CAISLGLAGGIGETQYF
>TRBV5-4
CASSLGGNTDTQYF
>TRBV4-1
CASSLGYGANVLTF
>TRBV7-2
CASSLEALGANVLTF
>TRBV25-1
CASNNGTVDFF
>TRBV19
CASRGQGAATEAFF
>TRBV18
CASSLREGGINEKLFF
>TRBV15
CATSRDPVVDYGYTF
>TRBV12-5
CASGLVVGFHEQYF
>TRBV9
CASSVAAGGVTEAFF
>TRBV12-5
CASGPSGNGYTF
>TRBV29-1
CSVERQGNYGYTF
>TRBV6-6
CATSSLEGTDTQYF
>TRBV5-6
CASSTQGHEQYF
>TRBV2
CALGDREKGYEQYF
>TRBV5-1
CASSSGPGSGELFF
>TRBV11-2
CASSLGRKYEQYF
>TRBV5-4
CASSGAVYNSPLHF
>TRBV5-5
CASSLVGRAGNGPEAFF
>TRBV29-1
CSSTGGGGGSYNEQFF
>TRBV6-5
CASIKTRGYSYEQYF
>TRBV13
CASSLQLRPGWPDNEQFF
>TRBV29-1
CSVEGRHYEQYF
>TRBV5-4
CASIMESPNTEAFF